The 22 T cell receptor beta chains below come from one sample, sequenced in a study of shared clonotypes between healthy human individuals. Selected positively for CCR7 and CD45RO-negative, naive CD8 cells excluded terminally differentiated effector memory CD45RA+ cells. Sequencing was performed with immunoSEQ multiplex PCR; in TCRdb, only in-frame clones are kept and a portion is missing. The table records roughly 1,800,000 clones, about 95% of them present only once. Sequenced material: naive CD8+ T cells sorted from blood. The receptors were gathered from a man aged 18 to 35 in good health.

As regards this clone: This CDR3 is also generated by other DNA sequences in the sample. The rearrangement joins TRBV10-3 to TRBJ2-7; no clear D gene. V gave up 2 bases and J gave up 0 bases, with 8 bases separating them. The CDR3 has 14 residues. Germline V lookup: CDR1 ENHRY, CDR2 SYGVKD. This CDR3 reads CAISETGSSYEQYF. In nucleotides, the CDR3 is TGTGCCATCAGTGAGACCGGGTCCTCCTACGAGCAGTACTTC.

The chain links TRBV29-1 to TRBJ2-5, with 8 nucleotides matching TRBD1. CDR3 length: 14 residues. Germline CDR1 is SQVTM and CDR2 is ANQGSEA. The J segment lost 2 bases and the V segment lost 4 bases, leaving 6 bases of the junction unmatched. The CDR3 is CSVGQGALQETQYF. The CDR3, as DNA: TGCAGCGTTGGGCAGGGGGCGTTACAAGAGACCCAGTACTTC.

The rearrangement uses TRBV2 and TRBJ2-7; 7 nucleotides line up with TRBD2. The germline V gene has CDR1 SNHLY and CDR2 FYNNEI. V shed 4 bases, J shed 4 bases, and the junction held 16 bases outside the gene matches. This CDR3 comprises 17 residues. CDR3 nucleotides: TGTGCCAGCAGTGCGGGTCGGGGCGCGGGAGTCTTTTACGAGCAGTACTTC. It specifies CASSAGRGAGVFYEQYF.

This chain connects TRBV4-3 to TRBJ1-1; 7 bases agree with TRBD1. The CDR3 totals 16 residues. The junction had 9 bases not matched to a gene; V was cut back by 0 bases and J by 5 bases. Per the germline V gene, CDR1 is LGHNA and CDR2 is YSLEER. The CDR3 coding sequence is TGCGCCAGCAGCCAAGATAACGAGGGGGCAAGGACTGAAGCTTTCTTT. Its protein product is CASSQDNEGARTEAFF.

This rearrangement joins TRBV4-3 to TRBJ1-2; D remains unclear. This CDR3 comprises 16 residues. Trimming left V 0 bases short and J 4 bases short, with 15 bases between. CDR1 is LGHNA and CDR2 is YSLEER in the germline V gene. The DNA for the CDR3 is TGCGCCAGCAGCCAAGATTTGTGGTCGGACGTCTATGGCTACACCTTC. Amino acids: CASSQDLWSDVYGYTF.

The chain links TRBV6-6 to TRBJ2-7; the D is unclear. V was pared by 4 bases and J by 2 bases, with 9 bases between. The CDR3 loop spans 13 amino acids. Germline-derived CDR1 and CDR2 are MNHNY and SVGAGI (reference sequence). CDR3 loop: CASSFEATYEQYF. CDR3 nucleotides: TGTGCCAGCAGTTTCGAAGCCACCTACGAGCAGTACTTC.

This clone was detected only once. The gene calls are TRBV4-1 and TRBJ2-5; TRBD2 matches 13 bases. Unmatched junction bases numbered 4, after V lost 1 base and J lost 5 bases. Germline V gives CDR1 MGHRA, CDR2 YSYEKL. CDR3 length equals 16 residues. CDR3 coding DNA: TGCGCCAGCAGCCAAGCAACTAGCGGGGGGGCGGAGACCCAGTACTTC. It specifies CASSQATSGGAETQYF.

DNA for the CDR3: TGTGCCAGCAGCGTGGGTGGGGGGAGCGCAGATACGCAGTATTTT. It translates to CASSVGGGSADTQYF. The J gene is TRBJ2-3, the V gene TRBV5-6, with a weak D call TRBD2 (6 bases). V gave up 4 bases and J gave up 4 bases, with 16 bases separating them. The CDR3 spans 15 residues. The V gene's germline CDR1 is SGHDT and CDR2 YYEEEE.

V and J are TRBV19 and TRBJ2-7; 10 positions agree with TRBD2. V was clipped by 6 bases and J by 9 bases; unmatched bases: 14. The V gene's germline CDR1 is LNHDA and CDR2 SQIVND (reference sequence). The CDR3 is 15 amino acids. The CDR3 region has the DNA TGTGCCAGTAGCCCTCAAGGGCTAGCGGGAGTTGGGCAGTACTTC. The encoded protein is CASSPQGLAGVGQYF.

CDR3 bases: TGCGCCAGCAGCCAAGATGACGGCTACATCAATGAGCAGTTCTTC. This translates into CASSQDDGYINEQFF. This chain connects TRBV4-3 to TRBJ2-1; no definite D call. Germline CDR1 LGHNA, CDR2 YSLEER. The CDR3 totals 15 residues. Trimming left V 0 bases short and J 6 bases short, with 12 bases between.

V gene TRBV18 combines with J gene TRBJ2-7; the D is unclear. V was clipped by 4 bases and J by 0 bases, with 4 bases between them. Per germline, CDR1 KGHSH and CDR2 LQKENI. This CDR3 is 12 amino acids long. CDR3 residues: CASSQDSYEQYF. CDR3 coding DNA: TGTGCCAGCTCACAGGACTCCTACGAGCAGTACTTC.

The rearrangement joins TRBV5-5 to TRBJ2-5, with TRBD2 matching 8 bases. Germline trimming cut 2 bases from V and 1 base from J; bases unmatched to any gene: 1. Germline CDR1 is SGHKS and CDR2 is YYEKEE (reference sequence). The CDR3 runs to 14 residues. The CDR3: CASSLLAVQETQYF. As DNA, the CDR3 is TGTGCCAGCAGCTTACTAGCGGTCCAAGAGACCCAGTACTTC. The full variable domain, its missing parts supplied by reference TRBV5-5 and TRBJ2-5, is DAGVTQSPTHLIKTRGQQVTLRCSPISGHKSVSWYQQVLGQGPQFIFQYYEKEERGRGNFPDRFSARQFPNYSSELNVNALLLGDSALYLCASSLLAVQETQYFGPGTRLLVL.

The J gene is TRBJ1-4, the V gene TRBV10-2, with unresolved D. This CDR3 spans 16 amino acids. In germline, CDR1 is WSHSY, CDR2 SAAADI. The V gene lost 7 bases and the J gene lost 5 bases, with 20 bases spanning the gap. DNA for the CDR3: TGCGCCAGCACGGCAAGTCCCCTGCTCGTCAATGAAAAACTGTTTTTT. Translated: CASTASPLLVNEKLFF.

Details on this clone: One end of the junction is discordant with germline, which a read error may explain. The chain has TRBV2 and TRBJ1-1; no clear D gene. Germline V CDR1 and CDR2: SNHLY, FYNNEI. The CDR3 consists of 14 residues. Here the CDR3 reads CASREGPRDTEAFF. CDR3 coding DNA: TGTGCCAGCAGAGAAGGACCCCGAGACACTGAAGCTTTCTTT.

The chain employs TRBV10-3 and TRBJ1-2; D may be TRBD1 (5 bases). This CDR3 comprises 14 residues. CDR1 ENHRY and CDR2 SYGVKD come from the germline V gene. V was pared by 3 bases and J by 4 bases, with 12 bases between. Here the CDR3 reads CAISDGDWLYGYTF. CDR3 nucleotides: TGTGCCATCAGTGATGGGGACTGGCTCTATGGCTACACCTTC.

The rearrangement joins TRBV19 to TRBJ1-1; 7 bases fit TRBD1. The CDR3 loop spans 13 amino acids. The V gene's germline CDR1 is LNHDA and CDR2 SQIVND (reference sequence). The J segment lost 4 bases and the V segment lost 6 bases, leaving 5 bases of the junction unmatched. The CDR3 loop reads CASSRPGGTEAFF. DNA for the CDR3: TGTGCCAGTAGCCGCCCAGGGGGCACTGAAGCTTTCTTT.

This sequence joins TRBV7-2 and TRBJ2-7; D is uncertain. This CDR3 has 14 residues. CDR1 and CDR2 from the germline V gene are SGHTA and FQGNSA. V was shortened by 3 bases and J by 0 bases, with 9 bases between the two germline ends. The CDR3 reads CASSFDSHSYEQYF. The CDR3 bases are TGTGCCAGCAGCTTTGACTCTCACTCCTACGAGCAGTACTTC. Variable domain in full (rest from reference TRBV7-2 and TRBJ2-7): GAGVSQSPSNKVTEKGKDVELRCDPISGHTALYWYRQSLGQGLEFLIYFQGNSAPDKSGLPSDRFSAERTGGSVSTLTIQRTQQEDSAVYLCASSFDSHSYEQYFGPGTRLTVT.

The chain employs TRBV6-5 and TRBJ2-5; D is unresolved. The CDR3 runs to 15 residues. Germline V gene data show CDR1 as MNHEY and CDR2 as SVGAGI. Trimming took off 0 bases at V and 1 base at J, with 9 bases between the two ends. This CDR3 is CASSYSGARQETQYF. As DNA, the CDR3 is TGTGCCAGCAGTTACTCGGGCGCCCGCCAAGAGACCCAGTACTTC.

This sequence joins TRBV7-2 and TRBJ2-3; 8 bases are shared with TRBD2. The CDR3 runs to 18 residues. Germline V lookup: CDR1 SGHTA, CDR2 FQGNSA. Germline trimming cut 4 bases from V and 1 base from J; bases unmatched to any gene: 13. This chain's CDR3 is CASSSPVGLVLGTDTQYF. Here the CDR3 DNA reads TGTGCCAGCAGCTCCCCGGTGGGACTAGTATTAGGCACAGATACGCAGTATTTT.

The chain combines TRBV5-4 with TRBJ2-1; a possible D gene is TRBD2 (6 bases). The CDR3 spans 14 residues. Germline V gene data show CDR1 as SGHNT and CDR2 as YYREEE (reference sequence). The germline V and J ends were trimmed by 0 bases and 7 bases, with 11 bases remaining between them. The CDR3 region is CASSLAKLANEQFF. CDR3 bases: TGTGCCAGCAGCTTGGCAAAGCTAGCGAATGAGCAGTTCTTC.

This chain links TRBV5-1 with TRBJ1-1; 8 bases align to TRBD1. CDR1 and CDR2 from the germline V gene are SGHRS and YFSETQ. V trimming: 4 bases; J trimming: 6 bases; junction bases outside the gene matches: 2. This CDR3 region has 12 residues. The CDR3 sequence is CASSGQGAEAFF. As DNA, the CDR3 is TGCGCCAGCAGCGGACAGGGCGCTGAAGCTTTCTTT.

V gene TRBV7-9 combines with J gene TRBJ2-3; D is perhaps TRBD2 (5 bases). The CDR3 spans 14 residues. Germline CDR1 is SEHNR and CDR2 is FQNEAQ (reference sequence). V lost 5 bases, J lost 0 bases, and 9 bases lay in between. CDR3 DNA sequence: TGTGCCAGCAGCCCAGACTACAGCACAGATACGCAGTATTTT. This codes for CASSPDYSTDTQYF.